The entry below gives a single T cell receptor beta chain sequence along with its context. Its antigen is undetermined. This sample stems from a study of T cells after yellow fever vaccination. Germline V gene data show CDR1 as SGHRS and CDR2 as YFSETQ. The CDR3 loop spans 14 amino acids. Deletions cut 4 bases from V and 6 bases from J, with 16 bases between. TCR cDNA, made by 5'RACE template switching, carried an added universal primer site and UMIs. A single record per CDR3 protein comes from TCRdb applying MiXCR to the 5' RACE reads. The table has about 330,000 distinct CDR3 sequences, approximately 4% seen once; the top ten hold 20% to 25%. General observations from the study: FACS-sorted repertoires could contain abundant clonotypes contaminating from the bulk population. Post-booster samples contained most primary-vaccination clones (around 95% CD4, about 87% CD8). The secondary T-cell response peaked on day 5, not day 15, but was weaker.

The specimen comprised PBMCs, sampled 5 days after the yellow fever booster vaccination. The chain is built from TRBV5-1 and TRBJ1-1; no clear D. This clonotype was obtained from a man younger than 30 who received the YFV17D yellow fever vaccine. The CDR3 DNA reads as TGCGCCAGCAGCCCCGAGACCCGTTGGGCTGAAGCTTTCTTT. Its translation is CASSPETRWAEAFF.